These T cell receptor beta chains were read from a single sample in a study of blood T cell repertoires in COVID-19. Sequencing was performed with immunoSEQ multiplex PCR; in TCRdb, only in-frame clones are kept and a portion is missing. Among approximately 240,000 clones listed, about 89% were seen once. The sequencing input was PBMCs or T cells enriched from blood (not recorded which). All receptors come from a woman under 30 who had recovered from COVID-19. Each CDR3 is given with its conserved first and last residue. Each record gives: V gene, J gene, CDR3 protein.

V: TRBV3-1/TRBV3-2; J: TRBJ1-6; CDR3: CASSPSQGAGSPLHF
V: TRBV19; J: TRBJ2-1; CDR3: CASSRSGAGGTWEQFF
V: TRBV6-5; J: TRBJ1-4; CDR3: CASSSAGSDNEKLFF
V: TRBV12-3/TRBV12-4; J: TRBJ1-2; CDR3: CASSLKPGDGYTF
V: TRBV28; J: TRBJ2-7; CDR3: CASSSQGAYEQYF
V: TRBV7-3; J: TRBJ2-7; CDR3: CASSLGRAGEGYEQYF
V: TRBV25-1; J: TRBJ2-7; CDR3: CASSDWTGAGYEQYF
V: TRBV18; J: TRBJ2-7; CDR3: CASSPSLDSDPFQVYEQYF
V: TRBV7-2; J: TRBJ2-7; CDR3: CASSLDRDTYEQYF
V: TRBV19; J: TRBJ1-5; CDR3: CASTAGQGQPQHF
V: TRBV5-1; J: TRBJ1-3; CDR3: CASSFQGSGNTIYF
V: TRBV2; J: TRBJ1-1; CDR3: CASRQGAWTEAFF
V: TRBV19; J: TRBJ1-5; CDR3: CASTLGQGLNQPQHF
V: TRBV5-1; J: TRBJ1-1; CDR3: CASSSGGGKMNTEAFF
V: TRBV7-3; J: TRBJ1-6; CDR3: CASSLGTVNSPLHF
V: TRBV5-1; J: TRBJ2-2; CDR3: CASSWTRSNTGELFF
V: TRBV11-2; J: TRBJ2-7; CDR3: CASSSWDRAYEQYF
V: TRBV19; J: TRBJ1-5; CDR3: CASSIPGQFSNQPQHF
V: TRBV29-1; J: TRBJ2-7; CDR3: CSTTEGLSYEQYF
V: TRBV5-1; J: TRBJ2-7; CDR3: CASSVLLAGGPEQYF
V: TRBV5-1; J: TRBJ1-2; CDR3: CASSLPDRGQRAFYGYTF
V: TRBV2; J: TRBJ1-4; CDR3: CASKRQTTNEKLFF
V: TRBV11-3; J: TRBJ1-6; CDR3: CASSSRTRYSYNSPLHF
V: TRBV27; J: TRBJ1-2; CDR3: CASSLRAGTPGRVSYGYTF
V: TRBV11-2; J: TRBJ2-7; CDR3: CASSQNFGQSHYEQYF
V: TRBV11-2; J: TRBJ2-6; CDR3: CASSPRSVSGANVLTF
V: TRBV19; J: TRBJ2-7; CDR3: CASAVGRTYEQYF
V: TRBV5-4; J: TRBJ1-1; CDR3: CASGPREYTEAFF
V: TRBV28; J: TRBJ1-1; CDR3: CASSQGQVPKRAFF
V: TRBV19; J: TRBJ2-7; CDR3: CASSIPTSGGTYEQYF
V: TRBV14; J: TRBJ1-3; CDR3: CASSQVNGNTIYF
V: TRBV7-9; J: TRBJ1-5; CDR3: CASSSGLANNQPQHF
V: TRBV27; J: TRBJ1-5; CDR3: CASKIGGVGNQPQHF
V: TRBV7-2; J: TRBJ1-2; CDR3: CASSLTTGAYGYTF
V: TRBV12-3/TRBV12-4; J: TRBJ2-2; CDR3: CASSLTAAGELFF
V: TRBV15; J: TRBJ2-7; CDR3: CATSLSPGTGIEQYF
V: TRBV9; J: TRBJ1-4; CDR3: CASSTDRATNEKLFF
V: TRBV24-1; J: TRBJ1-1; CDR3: CATRVDRSYMNTEAFF
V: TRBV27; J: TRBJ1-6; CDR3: CASSFLFRNSPLHF
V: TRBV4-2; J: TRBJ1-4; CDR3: CASSQTTTTNEKLFF
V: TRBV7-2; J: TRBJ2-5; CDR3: CASSWSGGPETQYF
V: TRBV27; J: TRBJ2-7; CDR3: CASSLSEGWGMEQYF
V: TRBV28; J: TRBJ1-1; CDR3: CASSLQFLPEAFF
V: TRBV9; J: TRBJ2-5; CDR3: CASSAGGAQETQYF
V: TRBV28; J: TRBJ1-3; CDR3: CASSSTDRGDAIYF
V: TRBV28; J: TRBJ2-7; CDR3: CASQQGNRGAPRTQQYF